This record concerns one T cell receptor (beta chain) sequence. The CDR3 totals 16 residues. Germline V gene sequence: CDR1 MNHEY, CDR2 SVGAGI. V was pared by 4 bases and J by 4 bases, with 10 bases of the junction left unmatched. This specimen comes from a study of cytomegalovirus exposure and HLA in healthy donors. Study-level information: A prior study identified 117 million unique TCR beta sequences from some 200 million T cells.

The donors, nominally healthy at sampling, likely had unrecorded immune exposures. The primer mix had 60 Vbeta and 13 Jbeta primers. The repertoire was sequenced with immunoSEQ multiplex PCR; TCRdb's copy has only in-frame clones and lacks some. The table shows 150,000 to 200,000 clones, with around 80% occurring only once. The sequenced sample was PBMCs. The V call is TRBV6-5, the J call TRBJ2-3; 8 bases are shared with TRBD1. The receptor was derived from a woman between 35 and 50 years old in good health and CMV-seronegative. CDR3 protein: CASSSSRTGSADTQYF. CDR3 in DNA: TGTGCCAGCAGTTCCTCGAGGACAGGGAGCGCAGATACGCAGTATTTT.